This TCR beta chain is from a study of CD4 T cell repertoires in COVID-19. Background on the study: Relabeled CFSE-low cells, IL-2-expanded for approximately 9 days, met spikes from other coronaviruses.

Study-wide findings and caveats: Two or all three memory subsets shared several highly expanded SARS-CoV-2-reactive clonotypes. Between roughly 6.5 and 27% of SARS-CoV-2 clonotypes also appeared in SARS-CoV and/or HKU1 spike cultures.

These memory T cells were uncultured and sequenced directly after ex vivo isolation. The method was immunoSEQ multiplex PCR; TCRdb's version includes in-frame clones alone and lacks a portion of them. There are about 22,000 clones in the sample; around 87% occur only once, and around 0.58% lies in the top ten. A note on this clone: The antigen is undetermined.

Germline CDR1 is MDHEN and CDR2 is SYDVKM. This CDR3 has 14 amino acids. Trimming took off 5 bases at V and 3 bases at J, with 13 bases between the two ends. Sequencing was performed on central memory CD4+ T cells from blood, taken before the COVID-19 pandemic. V gene TRBV28 combines with J gene TRBJ1-1, with D possibly matching TRBD1 (6 bases). The receptor was derived from a human donor who had COVID-19. CDR3 DNA: TGTGCCAGCAGTAACAGGGTCGGTGACACTGAAGCTTTCTTT. Protein: CASSNRVGDTEAFF.